This TCR beta chain was captured by sequencing in a study of T cell clonality in common variable immunodeficiency. Study results and limitations: CVID subjects had higher TCRbeta clonality than healthy controls, most marked in about a third. Common variable immunodeficiency TCR beta sequences reportedly had fewer deletions and N-nucleotide insertions. Authors noted CVID clonality's cause needs subpopulation repertoire sequencing.

TCRdb's copy holds only in-frame clones and misses some; the assay was immunoSEQ multiplex PCR. This sample shows around 24,000 clones and no singletons; approximately 22% rests with the ten largest. Germline CDR1 is MNHEY and CDR2 is SVGEGT. The CDR3 is made up of 15 amino acids. The V gene end was trimmed by 6 bases and the J gene end by 7 bases; junction bases not matched to a gene: 5. Caucasian heritage predominated among both patients and controls. This clone appeared many times. Its antigen is unknown. Sequencing ends 3 residues short of the CDR3 end; the germline J gene provides the rest. The sequence derives from a human donor with common variable immunodeficiency. The chain links TRBV6-2 or TRBV6-3 to TRBJ2-1, with 14 bases matching TRBD2. Input material: peripheral blood mononuclear cells. The CDR3 sequence: CASSRLAGGGNEQFF. The CDR3 bases that were read are TGTGCCAGCAGCAGACTAGCGGGAGGGGGGAATGAG.